This entry is about one T cell receptor beta chain. Germline and junction disagree at one end, which may indicate a read error. The source material, roughly 18-31 mg of unsorted bulk tissue, was used to co-extract RNA and DNA. Resecting the tumor surgically was how the patients' primary liver carcinoma was treated. These data come from a study of tumor-infiltrating lymphocytes in primary liver carcinoma. About the study: Productive TCRbeta read yields ran from roughly 4 to 7.5 million per sample and were similar between tissues.

There are 13 residues in the CDR3. The germline gives CDR1 LGHNA, CDR2 YNFKEQ. Reverse transcription of about 500 ng total RNA with a constant-region primer produced TCR beta cDNA. Generation of the TCR beta libraries relied on three nested multiplex PCR rounds using slightly modified ARM-PCR. Use of TRBV1-TRBV30 forward primers with a C-beta reverse primer characterized the first two PCR rounds, which lasted roughly 11 cycles each. TCRdb passed the multiplex PCR reads through MiXCR, listing each CDR3 protein once. In the table there are 25,000 to 35,000 distinct CDR3 sequences, approximately 80% of which are singletons.

The source of this sequence is a man in his forties with primary liver carcinoma and hepatitis B virus infection. Sequenced material: liver tumor tissue from sampling region 5. The subset denotes: tumor region T5, tumor centre. The V and J genes are TRBV4-2 and TRBJ2-7; D gene unclear. CDR3 sequence reads: CASSQGQGCEQYF. CDR3 in DNA: TGTGCCAGCAGCCAAGGACAAGGCTGCGAGCAATACTTC.